Sequencing of this TCR beta chain was carried out in a study of blood T cells in healthy people across ages. A second about 7 to 11 cycle PCR used barcoded and J-beta primers. TCRdb reprocessed the 5' RACE reads via MiXCR and lists one record per CDR3 protein. The table shows 870,000 or so distinct CDR3 sequences, with 25% to 35% occurring only once. This clonotype was counted a few times. What it binds is not known. A minimum of 6 micrograms of total RNA was extracted per sample. This CDR3 comprises 13 residues. Germline lookup yields CDR1 SGHAT and CDR2 FQNNGV. Trimming left V 5 bases short and J 11 bases short, with 15 bases between. Study results and caveats: TCR beta diversity per million T cells fell roughly linearly with age. Long-lived donors exceeded aged donors in naive CD4+ cells and diversity.

The source material was blood. The rearrangement links TRBV11-2 to TRBJ2-2; D remains unclear. The origin of this receptor is a woman of 80 years or more in good health. CDR3 nucleotides: TGTGCCAGCAGCCAGCCTAGTCTCGACGAGCTGTTTTTT. Residues: CASSQPSLDELFF.